These 8 T cell receptor beta chains were sequenced from one sample in a study of blood T cell repertoires in COVID-19. Using immunoSEQ multiplex PCR, the repertoire was profiled, and TCRdb retains in-frame clones only, with some absent. The sample lists under 65,000 clones, about four fifths seen once, with around 5.3% in the top ten. The sample taken for sequencing was peripheral blood. The receptors derive from a woman aged 60-75 years with acute or convalescent COVID-19.

The chain employs TRBV7-9 and TRBJ1-1, with D possibly being TRBD1 (5 bases). In germline, CDR1 is SEHNR, CDR2 FQNEAQ (reference sequence). This CDR3 is 14 amino acids long. The ends were cut back, 5 bases at V and 1 base at J, with 11 bases in the middle. CDR3: CASSVGTENTEAFF. The CDR3 DNA reads TGTGCCAGCAGCGTCGGGACTGAGAACACTGAAGCTTTCTTT. Based on the CDR3 plus reference TRBV7-9 and TRBJ1-1, the full variable domain is DTGVSQNPRHKITKRGQNVTFRCDPISEHNRLYWYRQTLGQGPEFLTYFQNEAQLEKSRLLSDRFSAERPKGSFSTLEIQRTEQGDSAMYLCASSVGTENTEAFFGQGTRLTVV.

The chain recombines TRBV19 with TRBJ1-5; 9 bases are shared with TRBD1. Germline loops: CDR1 LNHDA, CDR2 SQIVND (reference sequence). The CDR3 loop spans 15 amino acids. The V segment lost 5 bases and the J segment 4 bases; nucleotides outside the gene matches: 6. CDR3 loop: CASSPRDRANQPQHF. DNA for the CDR3: TGTGCCAGTAGTCCCCGGGACAGGGCTAATCAGCCCCAGCATTTT.

This clone turned up a few times. The genes are TRBV28 and TRBJ1-2; the D gene is possibly TRBD1 (5 bases). The CDR3 spans 14 residues. CDR1 and CDR2 from the germline V gene are MDHEN and SYDVKM. V dropped 7 bases and J dropped 5 bases, with 17 bases sitting between them. The CDR3 is CASTQKGAVYGYTF. The CDR3 DNA reads as TGTGCCAGCACTCAAAAAGGGGCCGTTTATGGCTACACCTTC.

The chain uses TRBV7-3 and TRBJ2-3, with D possibly TRBD2 on 5 matching bases. V was cut by 1 base and J by 4 bases, with 9 bases left in between. Looked up from germline, CDR1 is SGHTA and CDR2 is FQGTGA. This CDR3 contains 14 residues. CDR3 sequence: CASSLNAGPDTQYF. The CDR3 nucleotides read TGTGCCAGCAGCTTAAATGCGGGCCCAGATACGCAGTATTTT. Combining the CDR3 with reference TRBV7-3 and TRBJ2-3 gives the whole variable domain GAGVSQTPSNKVTEKGKYVELRCDPISGHTALYWYRQSLGQGPEFLIYFQGTGAADDSGLPNDRFFAVRPEGSVSTLKIQRTERGDSAVYLCASSLNAGPDTQYFGPGTRLTVL.

The CDR3 spells CASSDIQNYGYTF. In nucleotides, the CDR3 is TGCGCCAGCAGCGATATACAGAACTATGGCTACACCTTC. The chain has TRBV5-1 and TRBJ1-2; D call uncertain. V lost 4 bases, J lost 2 bases, and 9 bases lay in between. The CDR3 is made up of 13 amino acids. Germline V lookup: CDR1 SGHRS, CDR2 YFSETQ.

The CDR3 sequence: CASTKGGQNTEAFF. The CDR3 DNA sequence: TGTGCCAGCACCAAAGGGGGACAGAACACTGAAGCTTTCTTT. V usage is TRBV2 and J usage is TRBJ1-1; tentative D call: TRBD1 (6 bases). Germline CDR1 SNHLY, CDR2 FYNNEI. CDR3 size: 14 residues. Trimming stripped 7 bases from V and 1 base from J, with 13 bases between. The entire variable domain, with the rest obtained from reference TRBV2 and TRBJ1-1, is as follows: EPEVTQTPSHQVTQMGQEVILRCVPISNHLYFYWYRQILGQKVEFLVSFYNNEISEKSEIFDDQFSVERPDGSNFTLKIRSTKLEDSAMYFCASTKGGQNTEAFFGQGTRLTVV.

This clone was recorded a few times. The junction does not match germline at one end; this may be a read error. V is TRBV5-6 and J is TRBJ2-7; 9 bases match TRBD1. The CDR3 extends over 12 amino acids. Germline-derived CDR1 and CDR2 are SGHDT and YYEEEE. CDR3: CASSLDWDRETF. The CDR3 nucleotides read TGTGCCAGCAGCTTGGATTGGGACAGGGAGACTTTC.

This chain links TRBV24-1 with TRBJ1-2; 10 bases match TRBD1. Germline V gene lookup returns CDR1 KGHDR and CDR2 SFDVKD. Trimming cost V 5 bases and J 8 bases; bases outside gene matches: 7. The CDR3 is 14 residues long. CDR3 sequence reads: CATSGGGTGDGYTF. The CDR3 nucleotides read TGTGCCACCAGTGGCGGGGGGACAGGGGACGGCTACACCTTC.